This T cell receptor (beta chain) is drawn from a study of T cell responses to AZD1222 COVID-19 vaccine. Across the study: Combined were second doses at about 4 or about 12 weeks. Whole-study findings and limits: After two AZD1222 doses, spike-specific TCR breadth and depth rose versus day 0. Among vaccine-associated CD4 TCRs, coverage spanned spike, with dominance at 160-218 and 743-854. Nearly half of spike-specific TCRs reportedly target variant regions that are unmutated in the B.1.351 and B.1.1.7 variants.

Sequenced by immunoSEQ multiplex PCR; TCRdb stores in-frame clones only, minus some. The table has 100,000 to 150,000 clones, roughly nine tenths seen once. Remarks on this clone: Its specificity is unknown.

CDR3 length: 12 residues. Germline CDR1 is SQVTM and CDR2 is ANQGSEA. The sequenced sample was peripheral blood, obtained on day 0 of AZD1222 vaccination. The J gene is TRBJ1-2, the V gene TRBV29-1; D might be TRBD1 (5 bases). The TCR was taken from an adult in good health. CDR3 protein: CSGGGSNYGYTF. CDR3 coding DNA: TGCAGTGGTGGGGGGAGTAACTATGGCTACACCTTC.